These 29 T cell receptor beta chains were sequenced from one sample in a study of technical replicates of blood from a handful of donors. Profiled with immunoSEQ multiplex PCR; TCRdb holds only in-frame clones, not every one. Among tens of thousands of clones, roughly nine tenths were seen once, and the ten largest hold around 3.6%. The sample was PBMCs. The receptors were gathered from a human donor in good health. Some clones in this sample may be carry-over from other donors' samples.

The chain carries TRBV19 and TRBJ1-6; unclear D gene. The ends were cut back, 4 bases at V and 8 bases at J, with 15 bases in the middle. This CDR3 is built from 15 residues. Looked up from germline, CDR1 is LNHDA and CDR2 is SQIVND (reference sequence). The CDR3 nucleotides are TGTGCCAGTAGTACCTCGTACCGAGGCTATTCACCCCTCCACTTT. Its translation is CASSTSYRGYSPLHF.

CDR3 sequence (DNA): TGTGCCAGCAGCTTCGGTAGCAGGGACACTGAAGCTTTCTTT. Residues: CASSFGSRDTEAFF. The chain has TRBV5-4 and TRBJ1-1; D is possibly TRBD1 (5 bases). This CDR3 region has 14 residues. Germline CDR1 and CDR2: SGHNT and YYREEE (reference sequence). The V end was cut by 2 bases, the J end by 3 bases, with 11 bases between.

The chain combines TRBV5-6 with TRBJ2-3; 10 bases agree with TRBD2. The CDR3 consists of 17 residues. Trimming took 2 bases from V and 0 from J; bases not matched to a gene: 6. Per the germline V gene, CDR1 is SGHDT and CDR2 is YYEEEE. The CDR3 DNA reads as TGTGCCAGCAGCTTTTATAGCGGGGGGTCTAGCACAGATACGCAGTATTTT. Amino acids: CASSFYSGGSSTDTQYF. Full variable domain (rest looked up from reference TRBV5-6 and TRBJ2-3): DAGVTQSPTHLIKTRGQQVTLRCSPKSGHDTVSWYQQALGQGPQFIFQYYEEEERQRGNFPDRFSGHQFPNYSSELNVNALLLGDSALYLCASSFYSGGSSTDTQYFGPGTRLTVL.

This rearrangement joins TRBV5-1 to TRBJ1-2; no reliable D call. CDR1 SGHRS and CDR2 YFSETQ come from the germline V gene. V was pared by 0 bases and J by 3 bases, with 9 bases between. The CDR3 loop spans 14 amino acids. CDR3 loop: CASSLERPDYGYTF. The CDR3 DNA reads TGCGCCAGCAGCTTGGAGCGGCCGGACTATGGCTACACCTTC.

V and J are TRBV5-4 and TRBJ2-1; D not certain. Germline assignment: CDR1 SGHNT and CDR2 YYREEE (reference sequence). The CDR3 covers 13 residues. The V end was cut by 2 bases, the J end by 4 bases, with 7 bases between. The CDR3 DNA reads as TGTGCCAGCAGCTTTCGGGTTTACAATGAGCAGTTCTTC. Its protein is CASSFRVYNEQFF. The variable domain in full, with the rest retrieved from reference TRBV5-4 and TRBJ2-1, is ETGVTQSPTHLIKTRGQQVTLRCSSQSGHNTVSWYQQALGQGPQFIFQYYREEENGRGNFPPRFSGLQFPNYSSELNVNALELDDSALYLCASSFRVYNEQFFGPGTRLTVL.

This chain links TRBV10-3 with TRBJ1-2, with a weak D call TRBD1 (5 bases). The CDR3 runs 13 residues. V lost 3 bases and J lost 6, with 11 bases in between. Germline loops: CDR1 ENHRY, CDR2 SYGVKD. The CDR3 DNA follows: TGTGCCATCAGTGACGGGGGGATTCATGGCTACACCTTC. Protein: CAISDGGIHGYTF.

The chain joins TRBV30 to TRBJ1-3, with 9 bases aligning to TRBD1. The germline gives CDR1 GTSNPN, CDR2 SVGIG (reference sequence). The CDR3 spans 15 residues. J was trimmed by 3 bases and V by 2 bases; bases with no gene match: 5. Written as DNA, the CDR3 is TGTGCCTGGAGTCGAACAGGGGGCTTTGGAAACACCATATATTTT. Translating it yields CAWSRTGGFGNTIYF.

V usage is TRBV10-3 and J usage is TRBJ1-1; maybe TRBD1 (5 bases). V was cut by 0 bases and J by 10 bases, with 15 bases left in between. The CDR3 loop spans 14 amino acids. CDR1 and CDR2 (germline): ENHRY, SYGVKD. CDR3 DNA: TGTGCCATCAGTGAGTCTCGTGGCAGGGAAGGAGCTTTCTTT. It codes for CAISESRGREGAFF.

Comment on this clone: Mismatch with germline at one junction end may stem from a read error. The chain uses TRBV4-1 and TRBJ2-7; no clear D gene. CDR1 MGHRA and CDR2 YSYEKL come from the germline V gene. CDR3 length equals 13 residues. CDR3 bases: TGCGCCAGCAGCCAAGTACACCCAGGAACATCCCTCTTC. This translates into CASSQVHPGTSLF.

The rearrangement links TRBV6-5 to TRBJ1-2, with 7 bases identical to TRBD1. Germline V CDR1 and CDR2: MNHEY, SVGAGI. The CDR3 contains 13 residues. V shed 5 bases, J shed 13 bases, and the junction held 13 bases outside the gene matches. Here the CDR3 reads CASSAGTAERGTF. CDR3 coding DNA: TGTGCCAGCAGTGCAGGGACAGCTGAGAGAGGCACCTTC.

The CDR3 sequence is CASSFLAGGRYEQYF. CDR3 nucleotide sequence: TGTGCCAGCAGCTTTTTAGCGGGGGGGCGATACGAGCAGTACTTC. This sequence joins TRBV7-2 and TRBJ2-7; 11 bases fit TRBD2. The V gene end was trimmed by 3 bases and the J gene end by 4 bases; junction bases not matched to a gene: 5. Germline values: CDR1 SGHTA, CDR2 FQGNSA. The CDR3 covers 15 residues.

The V call is TRBV7-9, the J call TRBJ2-7; maybe TRBD1 (5 bases). The CDR3 extends over 13 amino acids. Germline lookup yields CDR1 SEHNR and CDR2 FQNEAQ (reference sequence). Trimming took off 1 base at V and 3 bases at J, with 7 bases between the two ends. CDR3 in amino acids: CASSLGGNYEQYF. CDR3 in DNA: TGTGCCAGCAGCTTAGGGGGCAACTACGAGCAGTACTTC.

V and J are TRBV11-2 and TRBJ2-1; 8 nucleotides agree with TRBD2. The CDR3 is 15 residues long. Germline loops: CDR1 SGHAT, CDR2 FQNNGV. Losses at the gene ends were 2 bases for V and 0 bases for J; bases not matched to a gene: 0. CDR3 amino acids: CASSLSGSSYNEQFF. CDR3 nucleotide sequence: TGTGCCAGCAGCTTAAGCGGGAGCTCCTACAATGAGCAGTTCTTC. Looking up the rest from reference TRBV11-2 and TRBJ2-1 gives the full variable domain: EAGVAQSPRYKIIEKRQSVAFWCNPISGHATLYWYQQILGQGPKLLIQFQNNGVVDDSQLPKDRFSAERLKGVDSTLKIQPAKLEDSAVYLCASSLSGSSYNEQFFGPGTRLTVL.

The chain links TRBV6-5 to TRBJ2-7, with TRBD1 identical over 12 bases. This CDR3 contains 15 residues. The J segment lost 5 bases and the V segment lost 6 bases, leaving 8 bases of the junction unmatched. Germline V gene sequence: CDR1 MNHEY, CDR2 SVGAGI. CDR3 nucleotide sequence: TGTGCCAGCAGGGCGAGGGACAGGGGGCCCCACGAGCAGTACTTC. This codes for CASRARDRGPHEQYF.

This chain connects TRBV30 to TRBJ1-2; weak D call: TRBD1 (6 bases). Germline values: CDR1 GTSNPN, CDR2 SVGIG (reference sequence). This CDR3 contains 13 residues. V lost 4 bases to trimming and J lost 8 bases, with 17 bases between them. Here the CDR3 DNA reads TGTGCCTGGACCGGGGGGGCAGGGGAAGGCTACACCTTC. Translating gives CAWTGGAGEGYTF. The complete variable domain, with remaining parts taken from reference TRBV30 and TRBJ1-2, reads SQTIHQWPATLVQPVGSPLSLECTVEGTSNPNLYWYRQAAGRGLQLLFYSVGIGQISSEVPQNLSASRPQDRQFILSSKKLLLSDSGFYLCAWTGGAGEGYTFGSGTRLTVV.

This chain links TRBV4-3 with TRBJ2-4; maybe TRBD1 (5 bases). In germline, CDR1 is LGHNA, CDR2 YSLEER. There are 15 residues in the CDR3. V lost 0 bases, J lost 7 bases, and 13 bases lay in between. The DNA of the CDR3 is TGCGCCAGCAGCCAAGATCAATCAGGGTTGAACATTCAGTACTTC. It specifies CASSQDQSGLNIQYF.

The chain combines TRBV30 with TRBJ2-1, with D possibly matching TRBD2 (6 bases). The V end was cut by 1 base, the J end by 15 bases, with 19 bases between. This CDR3 is built from 13 residues. The germline CDR1 and CDR2 sequences are GTSNPN and SVGIG (reference sequence). DNA of the CDR3: TGTGCCTGGAGTGCTCAAGCGGGCCTGAGGGGGTTCTTC. Translation gives CAWSAQAGLRGFF.

CDR3 sequence: CASSYTGGLADTQYF. CDR3 DNA: TGTGCCAGCAGTTACACAGGGGGGTTGGCAGATACGCAGTATTTT. V and J are TRBV6-5 and TRBJ2-3; 8 bases match TRBD1. CDR1 MNHEY and CDR2 SVGAGI come from the germline V gene. With V trimmed by 2 bases and J by 4 bases, 5 bases remained unmatched. The CDR3 spans 15 residues.

The chain employs TRBV7-3 and TRBJ2-3, with D tentatively TRBD2 (5 bases). Germline-derived CDR1 and CDR2 are SGHTA and FQGTGA. V was trimmed by 5 bases and J by 5 bases, leaving 14 bases between them. CDR3 length: 14 amino acids. Here the CDR3 DNA reads TGTGCCAGCAGCCCGGGGAGTTGGGGAGATACGCAGTATTTT. Translating it yields CASSPGSWGDTQYF.

V is TRBV9 and J is TRBJ1-4, with TRBD1 matching 8 bases. The CDR3 length is 14 residues. Looked up from germline, CDR1 is SGDLS and CDR2 is YYNGEE. J gave up 7 bases and V 4 bases, and 6 bases lay outside the gene matches. CDR3 DNA: TGTGCCAGCAGCCCGACAGGGGTGGGTGAAAAACTGTTTTTT. It codes for CASSPTGVGEKLFF.

The rearrangement uses TRBV4-2 and TRBJ1-6; 8 nucleotides align to TRBD1. J lost 16 bases, V lost 2 bases, and 19 bases had no gene match. Germline CDR1 LGHNA, CDR2 YNFKEQ. This CDR3 contains 17 residues. This CDR3 is CASSQTGGYLVPSMLHF. The CDR3, as DNA: TGTGCCAGCAGCCAAACAGGGGGATACCTCGTGCCCTCGATGCTCCACTTT.

The rearrangement joins TRBV5-4 to TRBJ2-7; 10 nucleotides agree with TRBD1. Germline assignment: CDR1 SGHNT and CDR2 YYREEE (reference sequence). V was pared by 1 base and J by 6 bases, with 4 bases of the junction left unmatched. This CDR3 contains 14 residues. The CDR3 DNA is TGTGCCAGCAGCTTGCGGACAGGGGGAGGCGAGCAGTACTTC. As protein: CASSLRTGGGEQYF.

This rearrangement joins TRBV11-2 to TRBJ2-5; 10 nucleotides agree with TRBD2. V was clipped by 2 bases and J by 2 bases; unmatched bases: 8. Germline V lookup: CDR1 SGHAT, CDR2 FQNNGV. The CDR3 runs 17 residues. The CDR3 sequence: CASSLRGLAEAQETQYF. The CDR3 nucleotides are TGTGCCAGCAGCTTACGCGGACTAGCGGAGGCGCAAGAGACCCAGTACTTC. The full variable domain, completed using reference TRBV11-2 and TRBJ2-5, is EAGVAQSPRYKIIEKRQSVAFWCNPISGHATLYWYQQILGQGPKLLIQFQNNGVVDDSQLPKDRFSAERLKGVDSTLKIQPAKLEDSAVYLCASSLRGLAEAQETQYFGPGTRLLVL.

The chain carries TRBV7-2 and TRBJ2-2, with D maybe TRBD2 (5 bases). Deletions cut 2 bases from V and 6 bases from J, with 16 bases between. The CDR3 has 16 residues. Germline CDR1 SGHTA, CDR2 FQGNSA. The CDR3 here is CASSLTSGAPAGELFF. As DNA, the CDR3 is TGTGCCAGCAGCTTAACCAGCGGAGCTCCCGCCGGGGAGCTGTTTTTT.

The chain's CDR3 is CASSLGGGRSIVSFF. CDR3 DNA sequence: TGTGCCAGCAGCTTAGGGGGGGGACGAAGTATTGTGTCTTTCTTT. The chain has TRBV7-9 and TRBJ1-1, with a tentative D call TRBD1 (5 bases). Looked up from germline, CDR1 is SEHNR and CDR2 is FQNEAQ (reference sequence). V lost 1 base to trimming and J lost 12 bases, with 21 bases between them. The CDR3 extends over 15 amino acids.

The chain is built from TRBV6-5 and TRBJ2-1, with 7 bases matching TRBD2. J gave up 7 bases and V 8 bases, and 11 bases lay outside the gene matches. This CDR3 contains 14 residues. Germline CDR1 and CDR2: MNHEY and SVGAGI. DNA of the CDR3: TGTGCCAGCGGGGGGGGAGGCTTGGGGAATGAGCAGTTCTTC. Its protein is CASGGGGLGNEQFF.

The chain has TRBV29-1 and TRBJ2-1; unclear D gene. The CDR3 extends over 14 amino acids. Deletions cut 3 bases from V and 0 bases from J, with 9 bases between. Germline CDR1 is SQVTM and CDR2 is ANQGSEA. The CDR3 reads CSVDSQNSYNEQFF. The CDR3 DNA reads as TGCAGCGTTGATAGCCAGAACTCCTACAATGAGCAGTTCTTC.

The chain recombines TRBV5-6 with TRBJ1-1, with 7 positions matching TRBD1. This CDR3 has 14 amino acids. Trimming cost V 3 bases and J 7 bases; bases outside gene matches: 9. Germline V gives CDR1 SGHDT, CDR2 YYEEEE. CDR3 sequence (DNA): TGTGCCAGCAGCTCCCTGACAGGGCAAGATGAAGCTTTCTTT. Translating gives CASSSLTGQDEAFF.

The chain couples TRBV6-1 to TRBJ1-2; TRBD1 agrees at 8 bases. After removal of 2 bases from V and 4 bases from J, the junction contained 6 bases not matched to a gene. The length of the CDR3 is 15 residues. The germline CDR1 and CDR2 sequences are MNHNS and SASEGT. CDR3 in DNA: TGTGCCAGCAGTGAATCCATAGGGACAGGCTATGGCTACACCTTC. Protein: CASSESIGTGYGYTF.